The source of this TCR beta chain is a study of T cells in Graves' hyperthyroidism and ophthalmopathy. The V and J ends lost 5 bases and 2 bases respectively, with 16 bases between them. This CDR3 spans 15 amino acids. Germline assignment: CDR1 SEHNR and CDR2 FQNEAQ (reference sequence). Authors of the study amplified TCR beta CDR3 regions from RNA transcripts. The TCR CDR3 was amplified in a first-round RT-PCR using the HTBI primer set. TCRdb processed the multiplex PCR reads anew with MiXCR; each CDR3 protein has one entry. This sample has roughly 710,000 distinct CDR3 sequences, with about 35% found just once.

This rearrangement joins TRBV7-9 to TRBJ2-7, with no clear D. The TCR originated in a woman aged 40 to 50 with Graves' hyperthyroidism. The specimen sequenced was blood. This CDR3 is CASSNTGRAPYEQYF. Here the CDR3 DNA reads TGTGCCAGCAGCAACACGGGCCGGGCCCCCTACGAGCAGTACTTC.